The rows below give T cell receptor beta chains drawn from one sample of a study of cytomegalovirus exposure and HLA in healthy donors. Data came from immunoSEQ multiplex PCR; TCRdb stores just in-frame clones and leaves some out. This table has approximately 180,000 clones, approximately 87% appearing once. Sequencing used PBMCs. Source of these receptors: a woman aged 30 to 39 in good health and CMV-seronegative. CDR3s include the opening cysteine and the closing phenylalanine or tryptophan. Each record gives: J gene, clone size, D gene, V gene, CDR3 protein, CDR3 DNA. The D gene is left open where the match is weak. Clone size is not always given. Where it is, it says once, few, many or a class for expanded clones.

>TRBJ2-3|-|-|TRBV6-1
CASSELQGYSRRASPTDTQYF
TGTGCCAGCAGTGAACTGCAGGGCTATTCCCGCCGAGCGTCCCCCACAGATACGCAGTATTTT
>TRBJ1-5|-|TRBD1|TRBV10-3
CAINDRAGNQPQHF
TGTGCCATCAATGACAGGGCCGGCAATCAGCCCCAGCATTTT
>TRBJ2-5|-|-|TRBV29-1
CSVEGRQQETQYF
TGCAGCGTTGAAGGACGACAGCAAGAGACCCAGTACTTC
>TRBJ1-2|-|-|TRBV4-2
CASSQEYSPGYGYTF
TGTGCCAGCAGCCAAGAATATTCACCGGGCTATGGCTACACCTTC
>TRBJ2-3|-|TRBD2|TRBV4-3
CASSPEPGGAFTDTQYF
TGCGCCAGCAGCCCCGAACCCGGGGGGGCGTTTACAGATACGCAGTATTTT
>TRBJ2-1|-|-|TRBV10-3
CAISAFSSEQFF
TGTGCCATCAGTGCCTTCTCTAGTGAGCAGTTCTTC
>TRBJ2-5|-|TRBD1|TRBV9
CASSTLGTDIQETQYF
TGTGCCAGCAGCACACTCGGGACAGATATCCAAGAGACCCAGTACTTC
>TRBJ1-4|once|-|TRBV20-1
CSVVGDEKLFF
TGCAGTGTAGTCGGGGATGAAAAACTGTTTTTT
>TRBJ1-1|-|TRBD1|TRBV11-2
CASSWNRGTAEAFF
TGTGCCAGCAGTTGGAACAGGGGTACCGCTGAAGCTTTCTTT
>TRBJ2-1|-|TRBD1|TRBV25-1
CASSSVMGTGVNNEQFF
TGTGCCAGCAGCTCAGTCATGGGGACAGGGGTCAACAATGAGCAGTTCTTC
>TRBJ2-3|-|-|TRBV10-3
CAIRAGWSGGTDTQYF
TGTGCCATCAGGGCGGGATGGTCAGGGGGGACAGATACGCAGTATTTT
>TRBJ2-1|-|-|TRBV5-1
CASSLDRGEQFF
TGCGCCAGCAGCTTGGATCGGGGTGAGCAGTTCTTC
>TRBJ2-5|-|-|TRBV7-9
CASSPMPGETQYF
TGTGCCAGCAGCCCCATGCCAGGCGAGACCCAGTACTTC
>TRBJ2-7|-|-|TRBV4-1
CASSQGSGGAYEQYF
TGCGCCAGCAGCCAAGGTTCAGGTGGTGCCTACGAGCAGTACTTC
>TRBJ2-1|-|TRBD2|TRBV2
CASNFVRGGHYNEQFF
TGTGCCAGCAACTTTGTGCGGGGGGGCCACTACAATGAGCAGTTCTTC
>TRBJ1-4|-|TRBD1|TRBV4-2
CASSQLQGVEKLFF
TGTGCCAGCAGCCAATTGCAGGGGGTGGAAAAACTGTTTTTT
>TRBJ2-1|-|TRBD2|TRBV9
CASSVLAGGAGHEQFF
TGTGCCAGCAGCGTTTTAGCGGGGGGGGCCGGGCATGAGCAGTTCTTC
>TRBJ1-2|-|-|TRBV6-5
CASSRSADSTYGYTF
TGTGCCAGCAGCCGATCCGCGGACAGCACCTATGGCTACACCTTC
>TRBJ1-3|-|TRBD1|TRBV9
CASSAYGTAGNTIYF
TGTGCCAGCAGCGCCTACGGGACAGCTGGAAACACCATATATTTT
>TRBJ2-1|-|TRBD1|TRBV2
CASGGQGEVNEQFF
TGTGCCAGCGGAGGACAGGGTGAGGTTAATGAGCAGTTCTTC
>TRBJ1-1|-|-|TRBV6-1
CASRDGGTEAFF
TGTGCCAGCAGGGACGGGGGCACTGAAGCTTTCTTT
>TRBJ1-6|few|TRBD1|TRBV6-4
CASRQGNNSPLHF
TGTGCCAGTCGACAGGGGAATAATTCACCCCTCCACTTT
>TRBJ2-7|-|TRBD1|TRBV30
CAWSVVGTGVLYEQYF
TGTGCCTGGAGTGTCGTTGGGACAGGGGTCCTCTACGAGCAGTACTTC
>TRBJ2-2|few|-|TRBV27
CASSWADTGELFF
TGTGCCAGCAGTTGGGCAGACACCGGGGAGCTGTTTTTT
>TRBJ2-2|-|-|TRBV19
CASRRGWPLAGELFF
TGTGCCAGTAGGCGAGGGTGGCCTCTCGCCGGGGAGCTGTTTTTT
>TRBJ2-7|few|-|TRBV2
CASKRPRSYEQYF
TGTGCCAGCAAGCGCCCCCGTTCCTACGAGCAGTACTTC
>TRBJ2-5|-|-|TRBV11-2
CASSLLRLTDSYQETQYF
TGTGCCAGCAGCTTATTACGATTGACGGACTCCTACCAAGAGACCCAGTACTTC
>TRBJ1-4|-|-|TRBV6-1
CASSDNREKLFF
TGTGCCAGCAGCGACAACAGGGAAAAACTGTTTTTT
>TRBJ1-2|-|-|TRBV6-1
CASTRTSYGYTF
TGTGCCAGCACCCGGACAAGCTATGGCTACACCTTC
>TRBJ2-2|-|-|TRBV4-1
CASSQVMGDTGELFF
TGCGCCAGCAGCCAAGTTATGGGAGACACCGGGGAGCTGTTTTTT
>TRBJ1-2|-|-|TRBV10-3
CAISDLAGGNYGYTF
TGTGCCATCAGTGATCTGGCGGGGGGTAACTATGGCTACACCTTC
>TRBJ1-6|-|TRBD1|TRBV7-2
CASSPRGSDSPLHF
TGTGCCAGCAGCCCCAGGGGGTCGGATTCACCCCTCCACTTT
>TRBJ1-2|-|TRBD1|TRBV5-1
CASSVKQGALGYTF
TGCGCCAGCAGCGTAAAACAGGGGGCGCTTGGCTACACCTTC
>TRBJ1-2|-|-|TRBV10-1
CASSESGGSYTF
TGCGCCAGCAGTGAGTCGGGCGGGAGCTACACCTTC
>TRBJ2-3|-|TRBD2|TRBV11-3
CASSRGLAQRDTQYF
TGTGCCAGCTCCCGCGGACTAGCCCAGAGGGATACGCAGTATTTT
>TRBJ1-1|-|-|TRBV6-5
CASSYSEGSEAFF
TGTGCCAGCAGTTACTCTGAGGGCTCTGAAGCTTTCTTT
>TRBJ2-7|-|TRBD1|TRBV5-4
CASSFSGTGGEQYF
TGTGCCAGCAGCTTCTCCGGGACAGGGGGGGAGCAGTACTTC
>TRBJ2-3|-|-|TRBV9
CASSVGATSTDTQYF
TGTGCCAGCAGCGTAGGCGCGACAAGCACAGATACGCAGTATTTT
>TRBJ2-5|-|TRBD2|TRBV4-1
CASRSGGEPRGTQYF
TGCGCCAGCAGAAGCGGGGGTGAACCTCGTGGGACCCAGTACTTC
>TRBJ1-1|many|-|TRBV21-1
CASSKGTGGTEAFF
TGTGCCAGCAGCAAAGGGACAGGGGGCACTGAAGCTTTCTTT
>TRBJ1-5|-|-|TRBV6-5
CASSYSMENQPQHF
TGTGCCAGCAGTTACTCGATGGAGAATCAGCCCCAGCATTTT
>TRBJ2-7|-|-|TRBV7-2
CASSLMETVGSYEQYF
TGTGCCAGCAGTTTAATGGAAACAGTTGGATCCTACGAGCAGTACTTC
>TRBJ2-7|once|-|TRBV6-1
CASSPTGTYEQYF
TGTGCCAGCAGTCCTACAGGAACCTACGAGCAGTACTTC
>TRBJ2-2|-|TRBD2|TRBV14
CASSHGASGGVGELFF
TGTGCCAGCAGCCATGGGGCTAGCGGGGGAGTCGGGGAGCTGTTTTTT
>TRBJ2-7|-|-|TRBV6-6
CASSYDPGGSYEQYF
TGTGCCAGCAGTTACGACCCCGGGGGCTCCTACGAGCAGTACTTC
>TRBJ2-1|-|TRBD2|TRBV19
CASSLAGGPNNEQFF
TGTGCCAGTAGTCTAGCGGGGGGGCCCAATAATGAGCAGTTCTTC
>TRBJ1-4|-|-|TRBV4-1
CASSQDPGVEEKLFF
TGCGCCAGCAGCCAAGATCCGGGGGTGGAGGAAAAACTGTTTTTT
>TRBJ1-2|-|TRBD1|TRBV5-1
CASSSGQELIYGYTF
TGCGCCAGCAGCTCCGGACAGGAACTAATCTATGGCTACACCTTC
>TRBJ1-6|-|-|TRBV5-6
CASSSGDWGSPLHF
TGTGCCAGCAGCTCAGGGGATTGGGGTTCACCCCTCCACTTT
>TRBJ1-1|-|-|TRBV5-1
CASSFGTANTEAFF
TGCGCCAGCAGCTTTGGCACAGCGAACACTGAAGCTTTCTTT
>TRBJ1-2|few|-|TRBV30
CAWSATVTNYGYTF
TGTGCCTGGAGTGCGACAGTGACTAACTATGGCTACACCTTC
>TRBJ2-3|-|-|TRBV11-2
CASSTTGGSSYTDTQYF
TGTGCCAGCAGCACGACGGGGGGCTCCTCCTACACAGATACGCAGTATTTT
>TRBJ1-5|-|-|TRBV6-5
CASSYTAVGNQPQHF
TGTGCCAGCAGTTATACTGCGGTCGGCAATCAGCCCCAGCATTTT